This passage covers 20 T cell receptor beta chains from one sample sequenced in a study of shared clonotypes between healthy human individuals. Method: immunoSEQ multiplex PCR; TCRdb's copy keeps in-frame clones and lacks some. This table has some 490,000 clones, around 73% appearing once. Source material: PBMCs. The source is a woman in her thirties or forties in good health. Some clones in this sample may be carry-over from other donors' samples.

The chain carries TRBV10-2 and TRBJ2-5; a weak D match, TRBD1 (6 bases). The length of the CDR3 is 13 residues. Germline CDR1 WSHSY, CDR2 SAAADI. Trimming took off 5 bases at V and 6 bases at J, with 13 bases between the two ends. CDR3 bases: TGCGCCAGCAGTCAACAGGGTCTGAAGACCCAGTACTTC. This gives the protein CASSQQGLKTQYF.

This clone was counted only a few times. The V gene is TRBV6-5, the J gene TRBJ1-1; possible D gene TRBD1, 5 bases. V was shortened by 2 bases and J by 4 bases, with 8 bases between the two germline ends. Germline values: CDR1 MNHEY, CDR2 SVGAGI. The CDR3 runs to 13 residues. The CDR3 is CASSYVGGTEAFF. The CDR3 DNA is TGTGCCAGCAGTTACGTGGGGGGCACTGAAGCTTTCTTT.

The chain carries TRBV28 and TRBJ2-1; 7 nucleotides align to TRBD1. The V gene end was trimmed by 6 bases and the J gene end by 8 bases; junction bases not matched to a gene: 7. The V gene's germline CDR1 is MDHEN and CDR2 SYDVKM. The CDR3 consists of 13 residues. CDR3 sequence (DNA): TGTGCCAGCAGCCCGGACAGGTCGGATGAGCAGTTCTTC. Residues: CASSPDRSDEQFF.

This clone appeared a few times. Additional DNA sequences in this sample encode the identical CDR3. This sequence joins TRBV5-1 and TRBJ2-2; 9 bases align to TRBD1. The CDR3 is 15 amino acids. Per germline, CDR1 SGHRS and CDR2 YFSETQ. Trimming took 4 bases from V and 1 from J; bases not matched to a gene: 2. The CDR3 region has the DNA TGCGCCAGCAGCCGGGGACAGGGGAACACCGGGGAGCTGTTTTTT. Translated: CASSRGQGNTGELFF.

Regarding this clone: This specimen includes other DNA sequences encoding the same CDR3. CDR3 sequence reads: CASSQAGYGYTF. The CDR3 coding sequence is TGTGCCAGCAGCCAAGCCGGGTACGGCTACACCTTC. J is TRBJ1-2 and V is TRBV14; D not certain. The CDR3 has 12 amino acids. CDR1 is SGHDN and CDR2 is FVKESK in the germline V gene. Trimming stripped 1 base from V and 8 bases from J, with 8 bases between.

The chain joins TRBV6-6 to TRBJ2-5; the D gene is possibly TRBD1 (5 bases). The ends were cut back, 0 bases at V and 2 bases at J, with 13 bases in the middle. This CDR3 has 16 amino acids. The germline V gene encodes CDR1 MNHNY and CDR2 SVGAGI (reference sequence). The CDR3 DNA reads as TGTGCCAGCAGTTACTCGAGATCCCCAGGGCAAGAGACCCAGTACTTC. Translated, it gives CASSYSRSPGQETQYF.

Concerning this clone itself: Additional DNA sequences in this sample encode the identical CDR3. J is TRBJ1-4 and V is TRBV30; D is unclear. Trimming removed 0 bases at V and 6 bases at J, with 5 bases between. Per germline, CDR1 GTSNPN and CDR2 SVGIG (reference sequence). The CDR3 sequence is 12 residues long. In nucleotides, the CDR3 is TGTGCCTGGAGTGTACTTGATGAAAAACTGTTTTTT. It specifies CAWSVLDEKLFF.

V usage is TRBV29-1 and J usage is TRBJ2-7; D unresolved. V was trimmed by 4 bases and J by 2 bases, leaving 6 bases between them. CDR1 SQVTM and CDR2 ANQGSEA come from the germline V gene. The CDR3 runs to 11 residues. The CDR3 bases are TGCAGCGTTGGCCATGCCTACGAGCAGTACTTC. Translated: CSVGHAYEQYF.

V usage is TRBV6-5 and J usage is TRBJ2-1, with 9 positions matching TRBD2. The CDR3 contains 12 residues. V dropped 6 bases and J dropped 8; count of bases not matched to a gene: 2. CDR1 and CDR2 from the germline V gene are MNHEY and SVGAGI. The CDR3 here is CASRRTSDEQFF. The DNA of the CDR3 is TGTGCCAGCAGACGGACTAGCGATGAGCAGTTCTTC.

This clone has ten or more counts. Different DNA sequences within this sample yield the same CDR3. The chain couples TRBV29-1 to TRBJ1-5, with TRBD1 matching over 9 bases. Trimming cost V 6 bases and J 4 bases; bases outside gene matches: 1. This CDR3 region has 12 residues. Looked up from germline, CDR1 is SQVTM and CDR2 is ANQGSEA. The CDR3 DNA follows: TGCAGCGTAGGACAGGGGAATCAGCCCCAGCATTTT. Its protein is CSVGQGNQPQHF.

In its sample, this clone was seen many times. The chain uses TRBV30 and TRBJ2-1, with 9 bases aligning to TRBD2. Germline V gene lookup returns CDR1 GTSNPN and CDR2 SVGIG (reference sequence). The V and J ends lost 4 bases and 2 bases, in that order; junction bases with no gene match: 3. CDR3 length equals 14 residues. The CDR3 DNA follows: TGTGCCTGGATCGGGACTAGCACCTACAATGAGCAGTTCTTC. The encoded protein is CAWIGTSTYNEQFF.

The rearrangement joins TRBV28 to TRBJ2-7; 12 positions agree with TRBD2. There are 15 residues in the CDR3. Germline CDR1 MDHEN, CDR2 SYDVKM. J was trimmed by 2 bases and V by 6 bases; bases with no gene match: 5. CDR3 DNA sequence: TGTGCCAGCAGCATAACTAGCGGGAGGCCCTACGAGCAGTACTTC. Translated: CASSITSGRPYEQYF.

The rearrangement joins TRBV28 to TRBJ2-1, with TRBD2 identical over 7 bases. V shed 7 bases and J 5 bases; nucleotides not matched to a gene: 17. The CDR3 contains 17 residues. The germline CDR1 and CDR2 sequences are MDHEN and SYDVKM. The CDR3 loop is CASKILSGSSGNNEQFF. In DNA, the CDR3 is TGTGCCAGCAAAATTCTCTCAGGGTCTAGCGGTAACAATGAGCAGTTCTTC.

This chain links TRBV19 with TRBJ1-5, with D uncertain. CDR3 length: 12 residues. Germline V gene lookup returns CDR1 LNHDA and CDR2 SQIVND (reference sequence). V dropped 4 bases and J dropped 9 bases, with 10 bases sitting between them. The CDR3 sequence: CASSTGAGPQHF. As DNA, the CDR3 is TGTGCCAGTAGTACCGGCGCGGGGCCCCAGCATTTT.

V is TRBV5-1 and J is TRBJ1-2; 7 positions agree with TRBD1. CDR3 size: 14 residues. V lost 4 bases, J lost 8 bases, and 11 bases stayed unmatched. Germline CDR1 and CDR2: SGHRS and YFSETQ. CDR3: CASSPTDRVQGYTF. CDR3 DNA: TGCGCCAGCAGCCCGACCGACAGGGTGCAAGGCTACACCTTC.

The genes are TRBV19 and TRBJ2-1; D possibly uses TRBD1 or TRBD2 (5 bases each). The CDR3 has 15 residues. The germline gives CDR1 LNHDA, CDR2 SQIVND (reference sequence). The V gene lost 3 bases and the J gene lost 4 bases, with 13 bases spanning the gap. As DNA, the CDR3 is TGTGCCAGTAGTATCCCATGGGGGAGATACAATGAGCAGTTCTTC. Protein product: CASSIPWGRYNEQFF.

The sample holds a few counts of this clone. This chain joins TRBV7-3 and TRBJ2-5, with D unresolved. There are 11 residues in the CDR3. Germline values: CDR1 SGHTA, CDR2 FQGTGA. V was cut by 3 bases and J by 7 bases, with 6 bases left in between. The CDR3 here is CASSFDATQYF. CDR3 coding DNA: TGTGCCAGCAGCTTCGATGCGACCCAGTACTTC.

The V gene is TRBV28, the J gene TRBJ1-2; possible D gene TRBD1, 6 bases. V was clipped by 5 bases and J by 4 bases, with 17 bases between them. The CDR3 contains 15 residues. CDR1 is MDHEN, CDR2 SYDVKM, per germline. The CDR3 DNA reads TGTGCCAGCAGTCAAAACCGACAGGTCGTCTATGGCTACACCTTC. Translation gives CASSQNRQVVYGYTF.

V gene TRBV11-2 combines with J gene TRBJ2-7; D ambiguous. V lost 0 bases and J 5 bases, leaving 8 bases between the germline ends. The length of the CDR3 is 13 residues. Per the germline V gene, CDR1 is SGHAT and CDR2 is FQNNGV. The CDR3 coding sequence is TGTGCCAGCAGCTTAGATCGTAGAGACGAGCAGTACTTC. Its protein is CASSLDRRDEQYF.

This clone was seen once. A far larger clone is just one base off, so this is likely a read error. V is TRBV4-2 and J is TRBJ1-2; D possibly corresponds to TRBD1 (5 bases). With 4 bases removed from V and 4 bases from J, the gap between germline ends came to 22 bases. Germline-derived CDR1 and CDR2 are LGHNA and YNFKEQ. The CDR3 totals 17 residues. The DNA for the CDR3 is TGTGCCAGCAGCCCAGGGTCGGGCAGGGAGTACAGCTATGGCTACACCTTC. It specifies CASSPGSGREYSYGYTF.